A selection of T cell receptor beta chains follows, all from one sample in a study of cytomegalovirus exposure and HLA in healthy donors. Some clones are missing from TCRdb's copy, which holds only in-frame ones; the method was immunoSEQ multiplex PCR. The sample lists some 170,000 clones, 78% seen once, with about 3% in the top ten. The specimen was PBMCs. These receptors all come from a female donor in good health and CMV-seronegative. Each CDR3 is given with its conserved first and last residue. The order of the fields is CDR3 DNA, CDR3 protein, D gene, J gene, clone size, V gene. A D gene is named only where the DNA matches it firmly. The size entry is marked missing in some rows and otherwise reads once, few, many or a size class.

CDR3nt: TGTGCCAGCAGCTTAGGGGAGGGGACGCAGTACTTC; CDR3aa: CASSLGEGTQYF; d_gene: TRBD2; j_gene: TRBJ2-7; abundance: NA; v_gene: TRBV11-3
CDR3nt: TGTGCCAGCAGCTTAGAGGCCTTAGGTGCCGTGGGCGGCTACACCTTC; CDR3aa: CASSLEALGAVGGYTF; d_gene: NA; j_gene: TRBJ1-2; abundance: NA; v_gene: TRBV7-8
CDR3nt: TGTGCCAGCAGCGTTACCGGACTAGAGATTGCCGGGGAGCTGTTTTTT; CDR3aa: CASSVTGLEIAGELFF; d_gene: TRBD2; j_gene: TRBJ2-2; abundance: NA; v_gene: TRBV9
CDR3nt: TGTGCCTGGAGTAATTTGCTCGGGTCAGGGGTGCGAAACACCATATATTTT; CDR3aa: CAWSNLLGSGVRNTIYF; d_gene: NA; j_gene: TRBJ1-3; abundance: NA; v_gene: TRBV30
CDR3nt: TGTGCCAGCAGTCTTACTCCAGGGGGCGTAGGCCGTACTAAGGGGAACACTGAAGCTTTCTTT; CDR3aa: CASSLTPGGVGRTKGNTEAFF; d_gene: TRBD1; j_gene: TRBJ1-1; abundance: NA; v_gene: TRBV2
CDR3nt: TGTGCCAGCAGCGGCAGGGGGCTTGGAAACACCATATATTTT; CDR3aa: CASSGRGLGNTIYF; d_gene: TRBD1; j_gene: TRBJ1-3; abundance: NA; v_gene: TRBV9
CDR3nt: TGTGCCAGCAGGTCAGATCCGGGACTAGCGGTACCGTCGGCAGGAAACATTCAGTACTTC; CDR3aa: CASRSDPGLAVPSAGNIQYF; d_gene: TRBD2; j_gene: TRBJ2-4; abundance: NA; v_gene: TRBV5-8
CDR3nt: TGTGCCAGCAGCGTAGATCCAGGGGACACCGGGGAGCTGTTTTTT; CDR3aa: CASSVDPGDTGELFF; d_gene: NA; j_gene: TRBJ2-2; abundance: NA; v_gene: TRBV9
CDR3nt: TGTGCCAGCAGTCAAGCAGGGCAAGAGACCCAGTACTTC; CDR3aa: CASSQAGQETQYF; d_gene: NA; j_gene: TRBJ2-5; abundance: NA; v_gene: TRBV7-3
CDR3nt: TGTGCCAGCAGTGAAGACAGGGGAGGTTTTTATAGCAATCAGCCCCAGCATTTT; CDR3aa: CASSEDRGGFYSNQPQHF; d_gene: TRBD1; j_gene: TRBJ1-5; abundance: once; v_gene: TRBV2
CDR3nt: TGTGCCAGCAGCACCGGACTAGCGGGAGATGGCCACGAGCAGTACTTC; CDR3aa: CASSTGLAGDGHEQYF; d_gene: TRBD2; j_gene: TRBJ2-7; abundance: NA; v_gene: TRBV7-2
CDR3nt: TGTGCCAGCAGCGCTCTAAAGGGGGGGGCAAATTACGAGCAGTACTTC; CDR3aa: CASSALKGGANYEQYF; d_gene: NA; j_gene: TRBJ2-7; abundance: once; v_gene: TRBV5-6